This T cell receptor (beta chain) appears in the sequencing data of a study of Graves' ophthalmopathy and Graves' hyperthyroidism. General observations from the study: In blood appeared most of the expanded thyroid clonotypes whose frequency exceeded 0.001.

Hyperthyroidism was classified as stable if no ophthalmopathy occurred within 18 months of follow-up. In this cohort, patients with other autoimmune diseases, uncontrolled infections, pregnancy or lactation were excluded. Using RNA transcripts, the TCR beta CDR3 regions were amplified. First-round RT-PCR employed HTBI primers, with a second-round multiplex PCR after it. TCRdb used MiXCR to reprocess the multiplex PCR reads, holding one entry per CDR3 protein. The sample carries 300,000 to 450,000 distinct CDR3 sequences, about 18% recorded once. As regards this clonotype: What it recognizes is unknown.

The CDR3 consists of 15 residues. Per germline, CDR1 LNHDA and CDR2 SQIVND (reference sequence). Trimming pared 3 bases from V and 0 bases from J, leaving 11 bases between. V and J are TRBV19 and TRBJ1-1, with unresolved D. Sequencing was done on a sample of peripheral blood. This sequence originates from an adult woman with stable Graves' hyperthyroidism. The DNA for the CDR3 is TGTGCCAGTAGTATCGGGGAAGGGATGAACACTGAAGCTTTCTTT. Protein sequence: CASSIGEGMNTEAFF.